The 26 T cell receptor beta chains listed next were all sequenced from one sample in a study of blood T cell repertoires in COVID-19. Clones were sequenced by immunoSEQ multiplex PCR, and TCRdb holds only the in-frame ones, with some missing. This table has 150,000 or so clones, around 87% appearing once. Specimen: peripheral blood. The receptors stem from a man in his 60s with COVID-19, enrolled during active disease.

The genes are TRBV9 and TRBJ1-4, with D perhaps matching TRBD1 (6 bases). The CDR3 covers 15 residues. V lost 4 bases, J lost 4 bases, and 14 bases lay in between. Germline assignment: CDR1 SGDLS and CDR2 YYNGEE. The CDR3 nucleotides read TGTGCCAGCAGCCCTCGGGGGGGGCTTAATGAAAAACTGTTTTTT. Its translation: CASSPRGGLNEKLFF.

CDR3 loop: CSASLTSGRTGGYEQYF. The CDR3 region has the DNA TGCAGTGCTAGTCTGACTAGCGGGAGGACGGGAGGCTACGAGCAGTACTTC. The J gene is TRBJ2-7, the V gene TRBV20-1, with 13 bases that match TRBD2. The V and J ends lost 3 bases and 3 bases, in that order; junction bases with no gene match: 11. This CDR3 comprises 17 residues. The germline CDR1 and CDR2 sequences are DFQATT and SNEGSKA (reference sequence).

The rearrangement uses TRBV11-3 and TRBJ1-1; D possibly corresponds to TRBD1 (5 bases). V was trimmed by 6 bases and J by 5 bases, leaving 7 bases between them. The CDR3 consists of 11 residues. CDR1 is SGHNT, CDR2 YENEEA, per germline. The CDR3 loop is CASRGGTEAFF. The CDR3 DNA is TGTGCCAGCAGGGGGGGAACTGAAGCTTTCTTT.

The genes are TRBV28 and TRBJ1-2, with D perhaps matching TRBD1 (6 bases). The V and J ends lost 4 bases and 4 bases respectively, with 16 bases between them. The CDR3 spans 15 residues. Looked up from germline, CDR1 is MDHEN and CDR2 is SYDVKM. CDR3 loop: CASSSKRGAAYGYTF. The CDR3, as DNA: TGTGCCAGCAGTTCCAAACGGGGGGCCGCCTATGGCTACACCTTC.

CDR3 nucleotides: TGTGCCAGTAGTAAGGGGACAGCTACTAATGAAAAACTGTTTTTT. It codes for CASSKGTATNEKLFF. The rearrangement uses TRBV19 and TRBJ1-4; 7 bases agree with TRBD1. This CDR3 is built from 15 residues. The germline V gene has CDR1 LNHDA and CDR2 SQIVND (reference sequence). V was clipped by 4 bases and J by 2 bases; unmatched bases: 4. The full variable domain, its missing parts supplied by reference TRBV19 and TRBJ1-4, is DGGITQSPKYLFRKEGQNVTLSCEQNLNHDAMYWYRQDPGQGLRLIYYSQIVNDFQKGDIAEGYSVSREKKESFPLTVTSAQKNPTAFYLCASSKGTATNEKLFFGSGTQLSVL.

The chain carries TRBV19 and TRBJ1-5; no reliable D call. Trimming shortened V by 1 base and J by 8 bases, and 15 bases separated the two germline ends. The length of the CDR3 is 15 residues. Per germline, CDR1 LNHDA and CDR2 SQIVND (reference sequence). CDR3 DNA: TGTGCCAGTAGTATAGGACGGTCACCGGGTGAGCCCCAGCATTTT. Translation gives CASSIGRSPGEPQHF.

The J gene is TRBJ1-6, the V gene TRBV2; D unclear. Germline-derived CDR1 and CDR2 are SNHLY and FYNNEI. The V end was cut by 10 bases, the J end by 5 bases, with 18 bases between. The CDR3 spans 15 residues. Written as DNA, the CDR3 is TGTGCCATACAAGTGAGGGATTCAAATAATTCACCCCTCCACTTT. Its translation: CAIQVRDSNNSPLHF.

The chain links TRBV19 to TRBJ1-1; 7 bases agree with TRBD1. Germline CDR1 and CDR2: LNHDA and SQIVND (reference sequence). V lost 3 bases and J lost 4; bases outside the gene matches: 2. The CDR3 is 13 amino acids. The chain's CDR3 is CASSINRGTEAFF. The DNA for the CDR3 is TGTGCCAGTAGTATCAACAGGGGCACTGAAGCTTTCTTT.

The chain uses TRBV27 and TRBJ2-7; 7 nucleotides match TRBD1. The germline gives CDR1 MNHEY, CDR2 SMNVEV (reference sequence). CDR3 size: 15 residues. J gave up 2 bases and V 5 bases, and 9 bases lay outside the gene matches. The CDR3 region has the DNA TGTGCCAGCAGTCGTCCGGGACAGAGTACCTACGAGCAGTACTTC. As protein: CASSRPGQSTYEQYF.

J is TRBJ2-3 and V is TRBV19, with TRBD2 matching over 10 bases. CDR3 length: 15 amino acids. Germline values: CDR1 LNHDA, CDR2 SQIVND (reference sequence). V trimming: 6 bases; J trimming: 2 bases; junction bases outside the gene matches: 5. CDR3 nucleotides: TGTGCCAGTAGCAGCGGGGGGGGTATCACAGATACGCAGTATTTT. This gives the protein CASSSGGGITDTQYF. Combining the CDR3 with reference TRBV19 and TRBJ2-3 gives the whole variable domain DGGITQSPKYLFRKEGQNVTLSCEQNLNHDAMYWYRQDPGQGLRLIYYSQIVNDFQKGDIAEGYSVSREKKESFPLTVTSAQKNPTAFYLCASSSGGGITDTQYFGPGTRLTVL.

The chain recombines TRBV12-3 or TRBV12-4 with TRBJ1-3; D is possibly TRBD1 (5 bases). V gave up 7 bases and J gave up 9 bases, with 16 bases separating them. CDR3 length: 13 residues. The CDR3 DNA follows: TGTGCCAGCACCCCGCAGGTTAGGGGCACCATATATTTT. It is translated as CASTPQVRGTIYF.

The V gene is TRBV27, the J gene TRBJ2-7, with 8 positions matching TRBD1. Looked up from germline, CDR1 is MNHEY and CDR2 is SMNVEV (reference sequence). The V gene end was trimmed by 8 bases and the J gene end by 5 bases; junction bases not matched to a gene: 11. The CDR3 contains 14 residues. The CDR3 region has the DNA TGTGCCAGCGGGAGGACAGGGAAATTCCACGAGCAGTACTTC. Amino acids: CASGRTGKFHEQYF.

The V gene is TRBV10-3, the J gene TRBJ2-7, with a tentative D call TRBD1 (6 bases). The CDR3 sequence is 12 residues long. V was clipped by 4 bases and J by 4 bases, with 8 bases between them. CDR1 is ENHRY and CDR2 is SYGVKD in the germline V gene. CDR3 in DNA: TGTGCCATCAGTGCACAGGGATACGAGCAGTACTTC. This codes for CAISAQGYEQYF.

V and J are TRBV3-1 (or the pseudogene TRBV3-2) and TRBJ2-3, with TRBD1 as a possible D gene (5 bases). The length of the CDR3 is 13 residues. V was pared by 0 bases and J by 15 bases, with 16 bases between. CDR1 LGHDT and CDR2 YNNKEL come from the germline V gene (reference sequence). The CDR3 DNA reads TGTGCCAGCAGCCAAGAAACCGGACATCGTCCATATTTT. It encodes CASSQETGHRPYF.

CDR3 coding DNA: TGTGCCAGCAGACCGGGACTAGCCTACGAGCAGTACTTC. This translates into CASRPGLAYEQYF. The gene calls are TRBV12-3 or TRBV12-4 and TRBJ2-7, with 8 bases matching TRBD2. This CDR3 has 13 residues. V lost 6 bases to trimming and J lost 2 bases; unmatched junction nucleotides: 3.

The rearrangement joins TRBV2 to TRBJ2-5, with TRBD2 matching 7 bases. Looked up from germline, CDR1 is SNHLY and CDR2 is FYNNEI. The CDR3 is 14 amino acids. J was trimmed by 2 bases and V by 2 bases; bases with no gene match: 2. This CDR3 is CASSEWGGQETQYF. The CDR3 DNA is TGTGCCAGCAGTGAATGGGGGGGGCAAGAGACCCAGTACTTC.

DNA for the CDR3: TGTGCCAGCAGCCTTACCGGGAATGAGCAGTTCTTC. This sequence encodes CASSLTGNEQFF. The chain employs TRBV4-2 and TRBJ2-1; no clear D gene. Trimming pared 4 bases from V and 7 bases from J, leaving 8 bases between. This CDR3 contains 12 residues. Germline V gives CDR1 LGHNA, CDR2 YNFKEQ.

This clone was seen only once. This CDR3 is CASSQGTGPSAQYF. The CDR3 nucleotides are TGTGCCAGCAGCCAAGGTACAGGACCGTCGGCCCAGTACTTC. The rearrangement joins TRBV11-3 to TRBJ2-5; D possibly corresponds to TRBD1 (5 bases). Trimming stripped 5 bases from V and 9 bases from J, with 19 bases between. The germline V gene encodes CDR1 SGHNT and CDR2 YENEEA. This CDR3 is 14 amino acids long.

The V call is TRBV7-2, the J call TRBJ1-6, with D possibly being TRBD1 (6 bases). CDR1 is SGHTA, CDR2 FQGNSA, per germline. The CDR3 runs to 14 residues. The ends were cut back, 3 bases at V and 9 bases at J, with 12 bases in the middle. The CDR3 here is CASSFSQGSSPLHF. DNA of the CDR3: TGTGCCAGCAGCTTTAGCCAGGGGAGTTCACCCCTCCACTTT.

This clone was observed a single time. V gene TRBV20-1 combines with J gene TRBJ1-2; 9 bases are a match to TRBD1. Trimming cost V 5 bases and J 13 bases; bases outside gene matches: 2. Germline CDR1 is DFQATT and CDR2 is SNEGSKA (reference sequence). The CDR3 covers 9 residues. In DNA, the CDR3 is TGCAGTGCTGGGACAGGGATCACCTTC. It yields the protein CSAGTGITF.

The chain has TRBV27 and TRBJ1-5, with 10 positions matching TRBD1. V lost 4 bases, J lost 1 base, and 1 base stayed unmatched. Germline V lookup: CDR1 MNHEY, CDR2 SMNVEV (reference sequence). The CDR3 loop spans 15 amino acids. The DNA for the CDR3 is TGTGCCAGCAGTTCGGACAGGGGGAGCAATCAGCCCCAGCATTTT. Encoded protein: CASSSDRGSNQPQHF.

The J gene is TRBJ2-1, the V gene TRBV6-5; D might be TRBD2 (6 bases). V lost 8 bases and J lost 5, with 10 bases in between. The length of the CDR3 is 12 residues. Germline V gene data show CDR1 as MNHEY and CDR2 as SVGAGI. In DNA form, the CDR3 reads TGTGCCAGCGCTCGGGGGAACAATGAGCAGTTCTTC. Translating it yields CASARGNNEQFF.

CDR3: CASSLGRRIHYGYTF. The DNA for the CDR3 is TGTGCCAGCAGCCTCGGACGGAGGATACACTATGGCTACACCTTC. V usage is TRBV5-8 and J usage is TRBJ1-2; no clear D gene. The germline CDR1 and CDR2 sequences are SGHTS and YDEGEE. The CDR3 consists of 15 residues. The germline V and J ends were trimmed by 4 bases and 3 bases, with 16 bases remaining between them.

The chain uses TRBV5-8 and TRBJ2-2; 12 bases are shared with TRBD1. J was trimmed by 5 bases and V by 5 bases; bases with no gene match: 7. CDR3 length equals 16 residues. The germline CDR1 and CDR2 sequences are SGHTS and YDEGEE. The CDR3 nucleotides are TGTGCCAGCAGAGCTCCGGGACAGGGGGCGACCGGGGAGCTGTTTTTT. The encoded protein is CASRAPGQGATGELFF.

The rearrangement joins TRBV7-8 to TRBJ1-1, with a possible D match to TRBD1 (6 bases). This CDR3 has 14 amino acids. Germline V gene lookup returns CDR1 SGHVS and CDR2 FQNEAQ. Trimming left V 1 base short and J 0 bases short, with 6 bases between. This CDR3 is CASSLDRVNTEAFF. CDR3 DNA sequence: TGTGCCAGCAGCTTAGACAGGGTGAACACTGAAGCTTTCTTT.

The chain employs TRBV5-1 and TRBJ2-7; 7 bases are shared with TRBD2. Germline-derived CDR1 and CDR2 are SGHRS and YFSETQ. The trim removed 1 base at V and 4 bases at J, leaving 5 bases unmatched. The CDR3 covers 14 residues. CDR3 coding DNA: TGCGCCAGCAGCTTGTCTAGCGGACGATACGAGCAGTACTTC. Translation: CASSLSSGRYEQYF.